This entry concerns a single T cell receptor (beta chain). The germline gives CDR1 MGHRA, CDR2 YSYEKL. The CDR3 is 15 residues long. The ends lost 6 bases at V and 0 bases at J; junction bases unmatched: 4. This record comes from a study of blood T cell repertoires in COVID-19. Recovered Cohort 3 donors showed two negative PCRs, clearance, or symptom resolution. The data were produced by immunoSEQ multiplex PCR, yet TCRdb's version contains in-frame clones alone and is incomplete. There are approximately 300,000 clones in the sample; 86% occur only once, and approximately 2.4% lies in the top ten. The chain combines TRBV4-1 with TRBJ2-3; 9 nucleotides align to TRBD2. Sequencing input: PBMCs or T cells enriched from blood (not recorded which). The TCR comes from a woman younger than 30 who had recovered from COVID-19. CDR3 loop: CASSLTSGSTDTQYF. The CDR3 nucleotides read TGCGCCAGCAGTCTGACTAGCGGCAGCACAGATACGCAGTATTTT.